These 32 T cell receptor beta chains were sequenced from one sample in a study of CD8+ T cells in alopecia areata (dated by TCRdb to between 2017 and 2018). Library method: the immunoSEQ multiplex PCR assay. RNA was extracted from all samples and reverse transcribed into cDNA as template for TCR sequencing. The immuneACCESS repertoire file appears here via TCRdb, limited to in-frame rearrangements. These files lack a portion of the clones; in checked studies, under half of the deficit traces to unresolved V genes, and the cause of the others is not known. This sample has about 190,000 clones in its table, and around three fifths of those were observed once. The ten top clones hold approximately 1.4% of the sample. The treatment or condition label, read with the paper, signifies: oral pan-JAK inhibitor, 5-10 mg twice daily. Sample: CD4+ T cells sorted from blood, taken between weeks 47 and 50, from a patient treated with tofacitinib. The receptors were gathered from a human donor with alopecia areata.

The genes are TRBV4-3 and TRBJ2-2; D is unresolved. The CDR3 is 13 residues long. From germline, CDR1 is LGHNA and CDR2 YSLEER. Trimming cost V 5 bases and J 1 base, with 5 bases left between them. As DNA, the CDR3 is TGCGCCAGCAGCAAAGGGAACACCGGGGAGCTGTTTTTT. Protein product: CASSKGNTGELFF.

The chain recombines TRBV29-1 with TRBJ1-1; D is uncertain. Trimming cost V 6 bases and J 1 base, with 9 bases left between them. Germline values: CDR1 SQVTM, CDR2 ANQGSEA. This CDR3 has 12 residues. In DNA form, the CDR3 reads TGCAGCGTCGTGACAACGAACACTGAAGCTTTCTTT. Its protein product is CSVVTTNTEAFF.

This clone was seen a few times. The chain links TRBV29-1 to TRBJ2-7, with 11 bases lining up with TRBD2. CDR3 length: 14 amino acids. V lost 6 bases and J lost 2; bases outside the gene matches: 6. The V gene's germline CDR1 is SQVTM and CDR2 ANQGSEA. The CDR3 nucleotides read TGCAGCGTAGGACTAGCGGGCCTCACCTACGAGCAGTACTTC. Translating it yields CSVGLAGLTYEQYF.

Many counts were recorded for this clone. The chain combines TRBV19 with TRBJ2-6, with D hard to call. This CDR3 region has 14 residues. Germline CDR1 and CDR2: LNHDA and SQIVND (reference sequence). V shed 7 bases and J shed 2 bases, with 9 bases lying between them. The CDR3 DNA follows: TGTGCCAGTATAGGCCGCGCTGGGGCCAACGTCCTGACTTTC. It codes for CASIGRAGANVLTF. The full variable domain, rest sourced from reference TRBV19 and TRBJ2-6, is DGGITQSPKYLFRKEGQNVTLSCEQNLNHDAMYWYRQDPGQGLRLIYYSQIVNDFQKGDIAEGYSVSREKKESFPLTVTSAQKNPTAFYLCASIGRAGANVLTFGAGSRLTVL.

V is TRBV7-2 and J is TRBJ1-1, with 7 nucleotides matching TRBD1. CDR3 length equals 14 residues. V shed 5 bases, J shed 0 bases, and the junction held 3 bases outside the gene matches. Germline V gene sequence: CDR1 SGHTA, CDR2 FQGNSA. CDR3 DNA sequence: TGTGCCAGCAGCGGGGACAGCTTGAACACTGAAGCTTTCTTT. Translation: CASSGDSLNTEAFF.

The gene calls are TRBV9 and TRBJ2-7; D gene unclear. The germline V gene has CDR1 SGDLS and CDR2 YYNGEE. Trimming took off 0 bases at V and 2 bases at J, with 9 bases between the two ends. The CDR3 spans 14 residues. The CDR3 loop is CASSVESGAYEQYF. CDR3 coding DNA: TGTGCCAGCAGCGTAGAATCCGGAGCCTACGAGCAGTACTTC.

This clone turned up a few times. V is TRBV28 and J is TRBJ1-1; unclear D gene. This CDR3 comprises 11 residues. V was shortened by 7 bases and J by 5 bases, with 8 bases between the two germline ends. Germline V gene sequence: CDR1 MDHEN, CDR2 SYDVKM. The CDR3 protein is CASTAGTEAFF. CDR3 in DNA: TGTGCCAGCACCGCAGGTACTGAAGCTTTCTTT. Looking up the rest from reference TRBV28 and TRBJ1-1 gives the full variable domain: DVKVTQSSRYLVKRTGEKVFLECVQDMDHENMFWYRQDPGLGLRLIYFSYDVKMKEKGDIPEGYSVSREKKERFSLILESASTNQTSMYLCASTAGTEAFFGQGTRLTVV.

DNA of the CDR3: TGCAGCGCCGGGACAGGGGATGGCTACACCTTC. This codes for CSAGTGDGYTF. V usage is TRBV29-1 and J usage is TRBJ1-2, with 10 bases lining up with TRBD1. CDR3 length: 11 amino acids. The V gene end was trimmed by 7 bases and the J gene end by 6 bases; junction bases not matched to a gene: 2. The germline V gene has CDR1 SQVTM and CDR2 ANQGSEA.

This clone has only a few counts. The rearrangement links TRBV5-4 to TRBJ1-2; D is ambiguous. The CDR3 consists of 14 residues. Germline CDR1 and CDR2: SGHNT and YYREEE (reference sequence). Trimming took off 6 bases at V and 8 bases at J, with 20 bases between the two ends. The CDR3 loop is CASTPGGPRSGYTF. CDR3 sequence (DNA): TGTGCCAGCACCCCGGGAGGTCCACGGTCGGGCTACACCTTC.

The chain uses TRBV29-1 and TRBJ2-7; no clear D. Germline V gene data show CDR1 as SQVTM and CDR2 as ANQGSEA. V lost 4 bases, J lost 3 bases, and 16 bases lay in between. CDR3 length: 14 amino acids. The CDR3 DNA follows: TGCAGCGTTGTGGTTGGGTCGCTATTCTACGAGCAGTACTTC. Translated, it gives CSVVVGSLFYEQYF.

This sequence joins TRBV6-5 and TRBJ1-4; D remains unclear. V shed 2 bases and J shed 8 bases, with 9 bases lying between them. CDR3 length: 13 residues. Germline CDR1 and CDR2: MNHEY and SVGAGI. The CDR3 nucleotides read TGTGCCAGCAGTTACACGGAACGGGAAAAACTGTTTTTT. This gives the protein CASSYTEREKLFF.

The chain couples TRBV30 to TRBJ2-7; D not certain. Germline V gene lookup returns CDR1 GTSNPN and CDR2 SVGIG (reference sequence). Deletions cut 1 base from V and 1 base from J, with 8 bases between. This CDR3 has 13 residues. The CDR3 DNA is TGTGCCTGGAGTGCCGCTTCATCCTACGAGCAGTACTTC. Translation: CAWSAASSYEQYF.

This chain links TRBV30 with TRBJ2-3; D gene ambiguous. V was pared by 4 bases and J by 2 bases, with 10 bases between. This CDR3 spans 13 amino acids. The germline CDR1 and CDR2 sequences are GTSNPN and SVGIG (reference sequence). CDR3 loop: CAWNLASTDTQYF. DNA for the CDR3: TGTGCCTGGAACTTAGCTTCCACAGATACGCAGTATTTT. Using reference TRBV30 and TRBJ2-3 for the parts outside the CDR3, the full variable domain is SQTIHQWPATLVQPVGSPLSLECTVEGTSNPNLYWYRQAAGRGLQLLFYSVGIGQISSEVPQNLSASRPQDRQFILSSKKLLLSDSGFYLCAWNLASTDTQYFGPGTRLTVL.

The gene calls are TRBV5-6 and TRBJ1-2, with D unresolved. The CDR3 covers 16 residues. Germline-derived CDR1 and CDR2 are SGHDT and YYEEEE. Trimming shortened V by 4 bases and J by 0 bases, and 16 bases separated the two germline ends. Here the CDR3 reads CASSTVVRATNYGYTF. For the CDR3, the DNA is TGTGCCAGCAGCACGGTTGTCCGGGCCACTAACTATGGCTACACCTTC. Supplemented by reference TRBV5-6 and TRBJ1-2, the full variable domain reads DAGVTQSPTHLIKTRGQQVTLRCSPKSGHDTVSWYQQALGQGPQFIFQYYEEEERQRGNFPDRFSGHQFPNYSSELNVNALLLGDSALYLCASSTVVRATNYGYTFGSGTRLTVV.

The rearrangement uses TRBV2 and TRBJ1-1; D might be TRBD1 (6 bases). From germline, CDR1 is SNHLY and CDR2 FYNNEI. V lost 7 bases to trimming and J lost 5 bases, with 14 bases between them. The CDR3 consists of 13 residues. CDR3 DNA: TGTGCCAGCACCGCAGGGGCATGGACTGAAGCTTTCTTT. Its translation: CASTAGAWTEAFF.

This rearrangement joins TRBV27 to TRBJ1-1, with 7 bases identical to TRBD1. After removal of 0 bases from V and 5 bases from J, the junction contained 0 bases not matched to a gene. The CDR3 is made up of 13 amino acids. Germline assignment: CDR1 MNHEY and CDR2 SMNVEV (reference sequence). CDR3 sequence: CASSLSRGTEAFF. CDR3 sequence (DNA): TGTGCCAGCAGTTTATCCAGGGGGACTGAAGCTTTCTTT.

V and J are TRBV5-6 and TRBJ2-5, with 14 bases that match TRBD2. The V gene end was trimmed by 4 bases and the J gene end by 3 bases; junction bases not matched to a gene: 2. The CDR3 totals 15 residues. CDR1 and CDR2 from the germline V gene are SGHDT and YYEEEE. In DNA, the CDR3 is TGTGCCAGCAGCACGGGACTAGCGGGGGAAGAGACCCAGTACTTC. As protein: CASSTGLAGEETQYF.

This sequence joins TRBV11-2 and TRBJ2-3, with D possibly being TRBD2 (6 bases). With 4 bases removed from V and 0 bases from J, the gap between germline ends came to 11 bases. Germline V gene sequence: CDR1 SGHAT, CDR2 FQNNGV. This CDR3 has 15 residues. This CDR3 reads CASSYPGLSTDTQYF. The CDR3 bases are TGTGCCAGCAGCTATCCCGGACTAAGCACAGATACGCAGTATTTT. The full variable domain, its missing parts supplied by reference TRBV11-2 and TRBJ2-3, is EAGVAQSPRYKIIEKRQSVAFWCNPISGHATLYWYQQILGQGPKLLIQFQNNGVVDDSQLPKDRFSAERLKGVDSTLKIQPAKLEDSAVYLCASSYPGLSTDTQYFGPGTRLTVL.

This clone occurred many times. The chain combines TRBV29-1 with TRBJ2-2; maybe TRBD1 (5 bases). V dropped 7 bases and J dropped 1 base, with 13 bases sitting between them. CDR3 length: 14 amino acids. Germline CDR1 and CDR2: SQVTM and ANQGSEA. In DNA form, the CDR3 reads TGCAGCGGATTAGAAGACAGGAACACCGGGGAGCTGTTTTTT. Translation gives CSGLEDRNTGELFF.

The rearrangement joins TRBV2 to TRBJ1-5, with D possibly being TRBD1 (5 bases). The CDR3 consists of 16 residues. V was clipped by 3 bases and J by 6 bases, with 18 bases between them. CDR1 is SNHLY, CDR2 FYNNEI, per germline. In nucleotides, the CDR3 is TGTGCCAGCAGTGAGTTTAGCGCTCCTGGGGGTCAGCCCCAGCATTTT. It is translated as CASSEFSAPGGQPQHF. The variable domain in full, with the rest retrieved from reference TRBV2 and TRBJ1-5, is EPEVTQTPSHQVTQMGQEVILRCVPISNHLYFYWYRQILGQKVEFLVSFYNNEISEKSEIFDDQFSVERPDGSNFTLKIRSTKLEDSAMYFCASSEFSAPGGQPQHFGDGTRLSIL.

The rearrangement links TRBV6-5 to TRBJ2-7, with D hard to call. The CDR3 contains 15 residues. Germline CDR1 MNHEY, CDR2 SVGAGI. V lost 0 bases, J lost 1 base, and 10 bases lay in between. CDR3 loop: CASSYSSGNSYEQYF. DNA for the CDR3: TGTGCCAGCAGTTACTCATCAGGCAATTCCTACGAGCAGTACTTC.

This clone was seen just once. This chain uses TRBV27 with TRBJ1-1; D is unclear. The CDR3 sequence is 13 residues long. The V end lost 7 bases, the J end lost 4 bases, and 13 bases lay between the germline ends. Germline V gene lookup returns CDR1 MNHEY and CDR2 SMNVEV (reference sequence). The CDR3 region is CASILKGGTEAFF. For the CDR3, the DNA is TGTGCCAGCATCCTGAAGGGTGGCACTGAAGCTTTCTTT.

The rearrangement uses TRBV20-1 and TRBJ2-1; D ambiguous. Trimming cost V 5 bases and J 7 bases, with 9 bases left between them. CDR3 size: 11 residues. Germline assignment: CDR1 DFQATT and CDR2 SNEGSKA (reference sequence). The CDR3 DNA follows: TGCAGTGCTTCTCCTCTTAATGAGCAGTTCTTC. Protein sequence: CSASPLNEQFF.

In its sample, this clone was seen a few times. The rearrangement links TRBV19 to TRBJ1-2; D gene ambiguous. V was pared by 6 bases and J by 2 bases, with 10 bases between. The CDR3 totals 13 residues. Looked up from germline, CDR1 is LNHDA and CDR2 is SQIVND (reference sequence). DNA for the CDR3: TGTGCCAGTAGATCGGCGGGGAACTATGGCTACACCTTC. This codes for CASRSAGNYGYTF.

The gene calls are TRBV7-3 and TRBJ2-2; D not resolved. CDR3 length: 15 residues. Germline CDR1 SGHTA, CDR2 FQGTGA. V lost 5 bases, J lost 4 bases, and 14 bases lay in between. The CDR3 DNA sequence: TGTGCCAGCAGCCCCCGGGCCGTTAGCACCGGGGAGCTGTTTTTT. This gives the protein CASSPRAVSTGELFF.

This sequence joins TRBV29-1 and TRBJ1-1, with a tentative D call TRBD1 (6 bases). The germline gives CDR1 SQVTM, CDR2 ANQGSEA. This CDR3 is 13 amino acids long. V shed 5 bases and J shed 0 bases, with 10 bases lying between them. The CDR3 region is CSVHRDMNTEAFF. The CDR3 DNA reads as TGCAGCGTTCACAGGGACATGAACACTGAAGCTTTCTTT.

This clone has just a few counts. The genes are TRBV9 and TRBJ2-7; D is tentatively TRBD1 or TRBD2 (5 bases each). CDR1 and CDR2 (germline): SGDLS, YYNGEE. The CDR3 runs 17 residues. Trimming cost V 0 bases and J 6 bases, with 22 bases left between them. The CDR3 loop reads CASSVATGQVPLLEQYF. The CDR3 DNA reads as TGTGCCAGCAGCGTAGCTACGGGGCAGGTCCCCCTCCTCGAGCAGTACTTC. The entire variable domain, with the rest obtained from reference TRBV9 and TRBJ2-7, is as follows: DSGVTQTPKHLITATGQRVTLRCSPRSGDLSVYWYQQSLDQGLQFLIQYYNGEERAKGNILERFSAQQFPDLHSELNLSSLELGDSALYFCASSVATGQVPLLEQYFGPGTRLTVT.

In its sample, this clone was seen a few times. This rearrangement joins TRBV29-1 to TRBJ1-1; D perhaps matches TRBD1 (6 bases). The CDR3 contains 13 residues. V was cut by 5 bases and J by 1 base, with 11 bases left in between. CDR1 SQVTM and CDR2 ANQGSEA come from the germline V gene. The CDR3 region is CSVKTGPNTEAFF. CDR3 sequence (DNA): TGCAGCGTTAAAACAGGGCCGAACACTGAAGCTTTCTTT.

The CDR3 DNA reads TGTGCTAGTGGTTTGCGAGATACGCAGTATTTT. It encodes CASGLRDTQYF. The genes are TRBV12-5 and TRBJ2-3; D ambiguous. V was pared by 2 bases and J by 5 bases, with 2 bases between. This CDR3 contains 11 residues. Germline values: CDR1 LGHNT, CDR2 FRNRAP.

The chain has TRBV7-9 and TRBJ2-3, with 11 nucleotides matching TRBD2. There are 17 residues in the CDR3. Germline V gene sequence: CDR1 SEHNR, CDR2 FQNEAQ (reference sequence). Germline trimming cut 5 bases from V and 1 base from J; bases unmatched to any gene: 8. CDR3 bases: TGTGCCAGCAGCGCCGCTGCACTAGCGGGGGGCACAGATACGCAGTATTTT. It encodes CASSAAALAGGTDTQYF.

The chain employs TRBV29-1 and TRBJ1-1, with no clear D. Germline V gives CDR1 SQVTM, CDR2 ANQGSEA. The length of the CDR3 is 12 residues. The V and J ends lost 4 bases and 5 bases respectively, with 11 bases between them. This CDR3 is CSVVQSRTEAFF. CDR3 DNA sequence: TGCAGCGTTGTTCAAAGCCGGACTGAAGCTTTCTTT.

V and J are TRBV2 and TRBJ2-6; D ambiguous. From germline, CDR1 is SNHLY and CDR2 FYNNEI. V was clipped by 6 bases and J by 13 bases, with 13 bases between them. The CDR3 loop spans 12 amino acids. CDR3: CASRKAVGVLTF. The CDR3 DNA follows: TGTGCCAGCAGGAAGGCGGTAGGGGTCCTGACTTTC.